This T cell receptor (beta chain) came from a study of identical twins. The CDR3 extends over 14 amino acids. The V end lost 1 base, the J end lost 5 bases, and 11 bases lay between the germline ends. Germline V CDR1 and CDR2: DFQATT, SNEGSKA (reference sequence). MiXCR was run by TCRdb on the 5' RACE reads, yielding one entry per CDR3 protein. The table has a few hundred thousand distinct CDR3 sequences, 13% to 15% seen once. The same sample was also used in a study of yellow fever vaccine responses in identical twins.

This receptor was obtained from a woman aged 18 to 35 in good health. Source material: CD4+ T cells sorted from blood. The chain has TRBV20-1 and TRBJ2-2; no clear D gene. DNA of the CDR3: TGCAGTGCTAGAGCATCGCCCGGAACCGGGGAGCTGTTTTTT. Amino acid sequence: CSARASPGTGELFF.